A selection of T cell receptor beta chains follows, all from one sample in a study of blood T cell repertoires in COVID-19. The repertoire was sequenced with immunoSEQ multiplex PCR; TCRdb's copy has only in-frame clones and lacks some. Among about 68,000 clones listed, about nine tenths were seen once. The specimen was peripheral blood. The origin of the receptors is a man over 45 with COVID-19, enrolled during active disease. Both conserved end residues are part of each CDR3. Fields, in order: J gene, V gene, clone size, D gene, CDR3 protein, CDR3 DNA. The D gene is left open where the match is weak. Clone size is stated in some rows and not others, as once, few, many or a class when expanded.

>TRBJ1-5|TRBV6-5|-|TRBD1
CASSPTGWGNQPQHF
TGTGCCAGCAGTCCGACAGGGTGGGGCAATCAGCCCCAGCATTTT
>TRBJ2-3|TRBV11-3|-|-
CASRRSGTDTQYF
TGTGCCAGCAGGAGGAGCGGCACAGATACGCAGTATTTT
>TRBJ1-5|TRBV6-2/TRBV6-3|-|TRBD1
CASSYASGGMQPQHF
TGTGCCAGCAGTTACGCGTCAGGGGGCATGCAGCCCCAGCATTTT
>TRBJ2-7|TRBV2|-|-
CSTTAGSYEQYF
TGTTCTACAACAGCGGGCAGCTACGAGCAGTACTTC
>TRBJ2-1|TRBV11-3|few|-
CASSAPEDSNEQFF
TGTGCCAGCAGCGCCCCGGAGGACAGCAATGAGCAGTTCTTC
>TRBJ1-2|TRBV12-3/TRBV12-4|-|TRBD1
CASWDRGDGYTF
TGTGCCAGCTGGGACAGGGGTGATGGCTACACCTTC
>TRBJ2-2|TRBV11-2|few|-
CASSLLSSNTGELFF
TGTGCCAGCAGCTTGTTGTCCTCTAACACCGGGGAGCTGTTTTTT
>TRBJ2-7|TRBV6-2/TRBV6-3|-|-
CASSSSGEQYF
TGTGCCAGCAGCAGTAGTGGCGAGCAGTACTTC
>TRBJ1-1|TRBV7-2|once|-
CASSLNLALGRVNTEAFF
TGTGCCAGCAGCTTAAACCTGGCGCTGGGCAGGGTGAACACTGAAGCTTTCTTT
>TRBJ2-3|TRBV11-1|-|-
CASSREWVTDTQYF
TGTGCCAGCAGCCGGGAGTGGGTCACAGATACGCAGTATTTT
>TRBJ2-1|TRBV7-8|-|TRBD2
CASSSSGRPYNEQFF
TGTGCCAGCAGCTCGAGCGGGAGACCCTACAATGAGCAGTTCTTC
>TRBJ1-2|TRBV19|-|TRBD1
CASGGQPTSGYTF
TGTGCCAGTGGGGGACAGCCTACAAGTGGCTACACCTTC
>TRBJ2-5|TRBV5-6|-|-
CASSLWRGSGIQETQYF
TGTGCCAGCAGCCTCTGGCGTGGTAGCGGAATACAAGAGACCCAGTACTTC
>TRBJ2-3|TRBV7-9|-|TRBD2
CASSLDFASGSTDTQYF
TGTGCCAGCAGCTTAGATTTCGCTAGCGGGAGCACAGATACGCAGTATTTT
>TRBJ2-1|TRBV4-2|-|TRBD2
CASSGLAGTYNEQFF
TGTGCCAGCAGCGGACTAGCGGGGACTTACAATGAGCAGTTCTTC
>TRBJ2-3|TRBV5-1|once|TRBD2
CASSQGLAATDTQYF
TGCGCCAGCAGCCAGGGACTAGCAGCCACAGATACGCAGTATTTT
>TRBJ2-7|TRBV20-1|-|TRBD2
CSASAALAGMGGVYEQYF
TGCAGTGCTAGTGCTGCTCTAGCGGGGATGGGTGGGGTATACGAGCAGTACTTC
>TRBJ2-5|TRBV7-9|-|TRBD1
CASSPTGGETQYF
TGTGCCAGCAGCCCTACAGGGGGGGAGACCCAGTACTTC
>TRBJ2-3|TRBV6-4|-|-
CASSAGTSTDTQYF
TGTGCCAGCAGTGCCGGGACTAGCACAGATACGCAGTATTTT
>TRBJ2-7|TRBV6-5|-|TRBD1
CASRAGTGFYEQYF
TGTGCCAGCAGGGCCGGGACAGGGTTCTACGAGCAGTACTTC
>TRBJ2-5|TRBV29-1|-|-
CSVARDTQIQETQYF
TGCAGCGTTGCCCGGGACACCCAAATCCAAGAGACCCAGTACTTC
>TRBJ2-3|TRBV7-9|-|-
CAQARASTDTQYF
TGTGCCCAAGCGAGGGCAAGCACAGATACGCAGTATTTT
>TRBJ1-2|TRBV4-2|-|TRBD1
CASSQPWGTGSYGYTF
TGTGCCAGCAGCCAACCTTGGGGGACAGGGAGCTATGGCTACACCTTC
>TRBJ1-1|TRBV5-1|-|-
CASSLASTGTEAFF
TGCGCCAGCAGCTTAGCCTCTACCGGGACTGAAGCTTTCTTT
>TRBJ2-1|TRBV5-4|-|TRBD2
CASSVGLAGASSYNEQFF
TGTGCCAGCAGCGTGGGACTAGCGGGAGCCAGCTCCTACAATGAGCAGTTCTTC
>TRBJ2-3|TRBV6-5|-|-
CASRTILVSDTQYF
TGTGCCAGCAGGACTATCCTAGTTTCCGATACGCAGTATTTT
>TRBJ1-1|TRBV7-9|-|-
CASSFPQQGRAFF
TGTGCCAGCAGCTTCCCTCAGCAGGGCAGGGCTTTCTTT
>TRBJ1-1|TRBV6-5|-|-
CATNRVPNTEAFF
TGTGCCACCAACCGGGTCCCGAACACTGAAGCTTTCTTT
>TRBJ1-2|TRBV28|-|-
CASRPPGGPGYTF
TGTGCCAGCAGACCCCCCGGGGGGCCTGGCTACACCTTC
>TRBJ2-7|TRBV15|-|TRBD1
CATSREPTGNYEQYF
TGTGCCACCAGCAGAGAACCGACAGGGAACTACGAGCAGTACTTC
>TRBJ1-1|TRBV6-2/TRBV6-3|-|-
CASSQGGDRTEAFF
TGTGCCAGCAGCCAAGGGGGTGATCGCACTGAAGCTTTCTTT